This is a list of T cell receptor beta chains from one sample in a study of early T cells in non-severe SARS-CoV-2 infection. A single record per CDR3 protein comes from TCRdb applying MiXCR to the 5' RACE reads. The sample shows roughly 99,000 distinct CDR3 sequences, about 12% of them seen only once. The starting material was whole blood, obtained at baseline. These receptors originate from an adult who was a healthcare worker with PCR-confirmed SARS-CoV-2 infection or an uninfected control (not recorded which). Each CDR3 is given with its conserved first and last residue. The order of the fields is D gene, J gene, V gene, clone size, CDR3 protein, CDR3 DNA. D genes are given only for firm matches. Clone size, where shown, is once, few, many, or a class for clones that have expanded.

d_gene: -; j_gene: TRBJ1-5; v_gene: TRBV5-8; abundance: few; CDR3aa: CASRLGGDSNQPQHF; CDR3nt: TGTGCCAGCAGACTTGGAGGCGATAGCAATCAGCCCCAGCATTTT
d_gene: TRBD1; j_gene: TRBJ2-2; v_gene: TRBV18; abundance: many; CDR3aa: CASSRGQRNTGELFF; CDR3nt: TGTGCCAGCTCACGGGGACAGAGAAACACCGGGGAGCTGTTTTTT
d_gene: TRBD2; j_gene: TRBJ2-3; v_gene: TRBV10-2; abundance: many; CDR3aa: CASQRGGQTDTQYF; CDR3nt: TGCGCCAGCCAGCGGGGGGGCCAGACAGATACGCAGTATTTT
d_gene: -; j_gene: TRBJ2-2; v_gene: TRBV11-2; abundance: -; CDR3aa: CASRRGLRVGELFF; CDR3nt: TGTGCCTCACGAAGGGGACTCCGAGTCGGGGAGCTGTTTTTT
d_gene: TRBD1; j_gene: TRBJ2-5; v_gene: TRBV6-5; abundance: few; CDR3aa: CASSSLGQGHQETQYF; CDR3nt: TGTGCCAGCAGTTCCCTCGGACAGGGCCACCAAGAGACCCAGTACTTC
d_gene: TRBD1; j_gene: TRBJ1-5; v_gene: TRBV6-1; abundance: -; CDR3aa: CASSSPGGSNQPQHF; CDR3nt: TGTGCCAGCAGTAGCCCAGGGGGTAGCAATCAGCCCCAGCATTTT
d_gene: -; j_gene: TRBJ2-7; v_gene: TRBV11-2; abundance: few; CDR3aa: CASKGSRSSEQYF; CDR3nt: TGTGCCAGCAAAGGCAGTCGATCATCCGAGCAGTACTTC
d_gene: -; j_gene: TRBJ2-3; v_gene: TRBV9; abundance: few; CDR3aa: CASSVVGSDTQYF; CDR3nt: TGTGCCAGCAGCGTAGTGGGGTCAGATACGCAGTATTTT
d_gene: -; j_gene: TRBJ2-2; v_gene: TRBV14; abundance: many; CDR3aa: CASSQVRPTSTGELFF; CDR3nt: TGTGCCAGCAGCCAAGTGAGACCTACTTCGACCGGGGAGCTGTTTTTT
d_gene: -; j_gene: TRBJ1-3; v_gene: TRBV29-1; abundance: -; CDR3aa: CSVGQGSGNTIYF; CDR3nt: TGCAGCGTTGGCCAGGGTTCTGGAAACACCATATATTTT
d_gene: -; j_gene: TRBJ2-7; v_gene: TRBV12-3/TRBV12-4; abundance: many; CDR3aa: CASSLAQGGYEQYF; CDR3nt: TGTGCCAGCAGTTTAGCTCAGGGCGGGTACGAGCAGTACTTC
d_gene: TRBD2; j_gene: TRBJ2-2; v_gene: TRBV6-5; abundance: -; CDR3aa: CAARGANTGELFF; CDR3nt: TGTGCCGCCCGGGGGGCGAACACCGGGGAGCTGTTTTTT
d_gene: TRBD1; j_gene: TRBJ2-3; v_gene: TRBV11-2; abundance: few; CDR3aa: CASGQGSTDTQYF; CDR3nt: TGTGCCAGCGGACAGGGGTCGACAGATACGCAGTATTTT
d_gene: TRBD1; j_gene: TRBJ2-2; v_gene: TRBV9; abundance: -; CDR3aa: CASSVKGAGTGELFF; CDR3nt: TGTGCCAGCAGCGTAAAGGGGGCCGGGACCGGGGAGCTGTTTTTT
d_gene: -; j_gene: TRBJ2-2; v_gene: TRBV3-1; abundance: few; CDR3aa: CASSQEDGTGELFF; CDR3nt: TGTGCCAGCAGCCAAGAAGACGGGACAGGGGAGCTGTTTTTT
d_gene: TRBD2; j_gene: TRBJ2-2; v_gene: TRBV24-1; abundance: -; CDR3aa: CATISLAAYTGELFF; CDR3nt: TGTGCCACCATAAGTCTAGCGGCCTACACCGGGGAGCTGTTTTTT
d_gene: TRBD1; j_gene: TRBJ2-3; v_gene: TRBV5-1; abundance: few; CDR3aa: CASSPETGGGSDTQYF; CDR3nt: TGCGCCAGCAGCCCAGAGACAGGGGGCGGCTCAGATACGCAGTATTTT
d_gene: -; j_gene: TRBJ1-5; v_gene: TRBV7-2; abundance: few; CDR3aa: CASSLGDLYNQPQHF; CDR3nt: TGTGCCAGCAGCTTAGGGGACTTGTATAATCAGCCCCAGCATTTT
d_gene: -; j_gene: TRBJ2-5; v_gene: TRBV20-1; abundance: few; CDR3aa: CSALELAGQETQYF; CDR3nt: TGCAGTGCCCTAGAGTTGGCAGGCCAAGAGACCCAGTACTTC
d_gene: -; j_gene: TRBJ2-7; v_gene: TRBV2; abundance: few; CDR3aa: CASSERPFSYEQYF; CDR3nt: TGTGCCAGCTCGGAGCGACCATTCTCCTACGAGCAGTACTTC
d_gene: -; j_gene: TRBJ2-3; v_gene: TRBV3-1; abundance: -; CDR3aa: CASSPPADSDTQYF; CDR3nt: TGTGCCAGCAGCCCCCCCGCGGACAGCGATACGCAGTATTTT
d_gene: -; j_gene: TRBJ2-5; v_gene: TRBV24-1; abundance: -; CDR3aa: CATSDRAGMETQYF; CDR3nt: TGTGCCACCAGTGATCGGGCAGGAATGGAGACCCAGTACTTC
d_gene: -; j_gene: TRBJ1-4; v_gene: TRBV6-1; abundance: once; CDR3aa: CASRYKEVRATNEKLFF; CDR3nt: TGTGCCAGCAGGTATAAAGAGGTCCGTGCAACTAATGAAAAACTGTTTTTT
d_gene: TRBD2; j_gene: TRBJ2-1; v_gene: TRBV18; abundance: many; CDR3aa: CASSALAGINEQFF; CDR3nt: TGTGCCAGCTCAGCACTAGCGGGGATCAATGAGCAGTTCTTC
d_gene: -; j_gene: TRBJ1-4; v_gene: TRBV5-5; abundance: many; CDR3aa: CASSSLKDGATNEKLFF; CDR3nt: TGTGCCAGCAGCTCGCTAAAGGACGGTGCAACTAATGAAAAACTGTTTTTT
d_gene: -; j_gene: TRBJ2-5; v_gene: TRBV7-8; abundance: many; CDR3aa: CASNFPDESRETQYF; CDR3nt: TGTGCCAGCAATTTCCCCGATGAATCGAGGGAGACCCAGTACTTC
d_gene: -; j_gene: TRBJ2-1; v_gene: TRBV14; abundance: many; CDR3aa: CASSQSTGSEQFF; CDR3nt: TGTGCCAGCAGCCAATCTACAGGGAGTGAGCAGTTCTTC
d_gene: TRBD1; j_gene: TRBJ2-3; v_gene: TRBV24-1; abundance: -; CDR3aa: CATSDLPDRGYTDTQYF; CDR3nt: TGTGCCACCAGTGATTTGCCGGACAGGGGGTATACAGATACGCAGTATTTT
d_gene: -; j_gene: TRBJ2-3; v_gene: TRBV4-1; abundance: -; CDR3aa: CASSQVDSTDTQYF; CDR3nt: TGCGCCAGCAGCCAAGTTGACAGCACAGATACGCAGTATTTT
d_gene: -; j_gene: TRBJ1-1; v_gene: TRBV4-1; abundance: many; CDR3aa: CASSQDSAAWGTEAFF; CDR3nt: TGCGCCAGCAGCCAAGATTCGGCAGCCTGGGGCACTGAAGCTTTCTTT
d_gene: -; j_gene: TRBJ2-1; v_gene: TRBV19; abundance: few; CDR3aa: CASSTAGKKSEQFF; CDR3nt: TGTGCCAGTTCTACGGCAGGGAAAAAGAGTGAGCAGTTCTTC
d_gene: TRBD2; j_gene: TRBJ2-2; v_gene: TRBV20-1; abundance: -; CDR3aa: CSARDPHTSGRANTGELFF; CDR3nt: TGCAGTGCTAGAGATCCCCATACTAGCGGGAGGGCCAACACCGGGGAGCTGTTTTTT
d_gene: TRBD1; j_gene: TRBJ2-1; v_gene: TRBV7-2; abundance: few; CDR3aa: CASSLYRGTDSYNEQFF; CDR3nt: TGTGCCAGCAGCTTATACAGGGGGACGGACTCCTACAATGAGCAGTTCTTC
d_gene: -; j_gene: TRBJ1-1; v_gene: TRBV14; abundance: -; CDR3aa: CASSRVRGGTEAFF; CDR3nt: TGTGCCAGCAGCCGAGTCAGGGGCGGCACTGAAGCTTTCTTT
d_gene: -; j_gene: TRBJ1-2; v_gene: TRBV19; abundance: many; CDR3aa: CASSMANGGYTF; CDR3nt: TGTGCCAGTAGTATGGCCAATGGGGGCTACACCTTC
d_gene: TRBD2; j_gene: TRBJ2-7; v_gene: TRBV19; abundance: few; CDR3aa: CASSDPPGLAGAEQYF; CDR3nt: TGTGCCAGTAGTGATCCGCCGGGACTAGCGGGAGCCGAGCAGTACTTC
d_gene: TRBD1; j_gene: TRBJ1-5; v_gene: TRBV27; abundance: -; CDR3aa: CASRGQGGIGPQHF; CDR3nt: TGTGCCAGCAGGGGACAGGGAGGGATAGGGCCCCAGCATTTT
d_gene: -; j_gene: TRBJ1-5; v_gene: TRBV14; abundance: -; CDR3aa: CASSQLGSNQPQHF; CDR3nt: TGTGCCAGCAGCCAGTTGGGGAGCAATCAGCCCCAGCATTTT
d_gene: -; j_gene: TRBJ2-6; v_gene: TRBV20-1; abundance: many; CDR3aa: CSARRSVGANVLTF; CDR3nt: TGCAGTGCTAGACGGAGCGTAGGGGCCAACGTCCTGACTTTC
d_gene: -; j_gene: TRBJ2-4; v_gene: TRBV2; abundance: many; CDR3aa: CASSEASMPIQYF; CDR3nt: TGTGCCAGCAGTGAAGCCTCCATGCCCATTCAGTACTTC
d_gene: -; j_gene: TRBJ1-1; v_gene: TRBV20-1; abundance: -; CDR3aa: CSARDPRMNTEAFF; CDR3nt: TGCAGTGCTAGAGATCCGCGGATGAACACTGAAGCTTTCTTT
d_gene: -; j_gene: TRBJ1-1; v_gene: TRBV20-1; abundance: few; CDR3aa: CSAMWGTGNTEAFF; CDR3nt: TGCAGTGCTATGTGGGGCACTGGGAACACTGAAGCTTTCTTT
d_gene: -; j_gene: TRBJ1-5; v_gene: TRBV6-1; abundance: -; CDR3aa: CASNQASNQPQHF; CDR3nt: TGTGCCAGCAACCAGGCCTCCAATCAGCCCCAGCATTTT
d_gene: -; j_gene: TRBJ1-5; v_gene: TRBV18; abundance: few; CDR3aa: CATRIGGRGNQPQHF; CDR3nt: TGTGCCACCCGTATAGGGGGAAGGGGCAATCAGCCCCAGCATTTT
d_gene: -; j_gene: TRBJ1-3; v_gene: TRBV19; abundance: -; CDR3aa: CASSTPVSQGNTIYF; CDR3nt: TGTGCCAGTAGTACCCCCGTATCCCAAGGAAACACCATATATTTT
d_gene: TRBD2; j_gene: TRBJ2-1; v_gene: TRBV5-4; abundance: many; CDR3aa: CASSLGAGVVGEQFF; CDR3nt: TGTGCCAGCAGCTTGGGAGCGGGAGTGGTAGGGGAGCAGTTCTTC
d_gene: -; j_gene: TRBJ1-5; v_gene: TRBV4-1; abundance: -; CDR3aa: CASSQEQVGNQPQHF; CDR3nt: TGCGCCAGCAGCCAAGAACAGGTTGGCAATCAGCCCCAGCATTTT
d_gene: -; j_gene: TRBJ1-1; v_gene: TRBV5-1; abundance: -; CDR3aa: CASSFDGTEAFF; CDR3nt: TGCGCCAGCAGCTTCGACGGCACTGAAGCTTTCTTT
d_gene: TRBD2; j_gene: TRBJ2-1; v_gene: TRBV12-3/TRBV12-4; abundance: -; CDR3aa: CASTLEAGTRDNEQFF; CDR3nt: TGTGCCAGCACCCTCGAAGCCGGGACTAGGGACAATGAGCAGTTCTTC
d_gene: TRBD1; j_gene: TRBJ2-6; v_gene: TRBV12-3/TRBV12-4; abundance: few; CDR3aa: CASSPPDRVLRPGANVLTF; CDR3nt: TGTGCCAGCAGTCCGCCGGACAGGGTATTAAGACCTGGGGCCAACGTCCTGACTTTC
d_gene: TRBD1; j_gene: TRBJ1-1; v_gene: TRBV29-1; abundance: few; CDR3aa: CSVRQGTNTEAFF; CDR3nt: TGCAGCGTTCGACAGGGAACGAACACTGAAGCTTTCTTT
d_gene: -; j_gene: TRBJ1-2; v_gene: TRBV6-1; abundance: many; CDR3aa: CASAGGSYGYTF; CDR3nt: TGTGCCAGCGCCGGGGGAAGCTATGGCTACACCTTC
d_gene: -; j_gene: TRBJ2-7; v_gene: TRBV5-1; abundance: many; CDR3aa: CASAPWVSYEQYF; CDR3nt: TGCGCCAGCGCACCGTGGGTTTCCTACGAGCAGTACTTC
d_gene: -; j_gene: TRBJ2-1; v_gene: TRBV12-3/TRBV12-4; abundance: few; CDR3aa: CTSAYNEQFF; CDR3nt: TGTACCAGCGCATACAATGAGCAGTTCTTC
d_gene: -; j_gene: TRBJ2-3; v_gene: TRBV9; abundance: many; CDR3aa: CASSEYSDTQYF; CDR3nt: TGTGCCAGCAGCGAATACTCAGATACGCAGTATTTT